This T cell receptor beta chain was sequenced for a study of beta chain features in type 1 diabetes. Across the whole study: Comparable age, gender and cell yields were observed in patients relative to healthy donors. Study-wide points: It was among patients, rather than healthy donors, that naive, central memory and Treg TCRB repertoires appeared more similar.

This clone was counted a few times. The antigen remains unidentified. Other DNA sequences in this sample translate to the same CDR3. Reverse transcribing all isolated RNA meant expressed TCRB transcripts were sequenced. Sequenced by immunoSEQ multiplex PCR; TCRdb stores in-frame clones only, minus some. The data show roughly 380,000 clones, about 19% seen once. The CDR3 extends over 12 amino acids. Germline CDR1 is SGHRS and CDR2 is YFSETQ. The germline V and J ends were trimmed by 1 base and 1 base, with 2 bases remaining between them. Sequenced: naive CD4+ T cells from blood. This sequence was found in a woman aged 18-30 years in good health. This rearrangement joins TRBV5-1 to TRBJ2-5, with D unresolved. This CDR3 is CASSLLQETQYF. For the CDR3, the DNA is TGCGCCAGCAGCTTGCTCCAAGAGACCCAGTACTTC.